This is a list of T cell receptor beta chains from one sample in a study of blood T cell repertoires in COVID-19. Measured with immunoSEQ multiplex PCR; TCRdb has only the in-frame clones, and not every one. The data contain about 210,000 clones, 70% to 90% of them singletons. The sequenced material came from PBMCs or T cells enriched from blood (not recorded which). All receptors derive from a man aged 40-49 years who had recovered from COVID-19. CDR3s include the opening cysteine and the closing phenylalanine or tryptophan. D genes are given only for firm matches. Clone size, where shown, is once, few, many, or a class for clones that have expanded.

size: NA
J: TRBJ2-1
D: TRBD2
V: TRBV9
CDR3: CASSVSGASSYNEQFF
DNA: TGTGCCAGCAGCGTTAGCGGGGCAAGCTCCTACAATGAGCAGTTCTTC

size: NA
J: TRBJ2-3
D: TRBD1
V: TRBV2
CDR3: CASEGQGPTDTQYF
DNA: TGTGCCAGCGAAGGACAGGGGCCCACAGATACGCAGTATTTT

size: NA
J: TRBJ2-1
D: TRBD2
V: TRBV11-2
CDR3: CASSLVYGLAGVWDEQFF
DNA: TGTGCCAGCAGCTTAGTCTATGGACTAGCGGGGGTGTGGGATGAGCAGTTCTTC

size: few
J: TRBJ1-2
D: TRBD1
V: TRBV5-1
CDR3: CASSYGQGGDGYTF
DNA: TGCGCCAGCAGCTACGGACAGGGAGGGGACGGCTACACCTTC

size: NA
J: TRBJ2-5
D: NA
V: TRBV7-8
CDR3: CASSPQRSRVETQYF
DNA: TGTGCCAGCAGCCCCCAACGGTCCAGGGTAGAGACCCAGTACTTC

size: few
J: TRBJ2-2
D: NA
V: TRBV24-1
CDR3: CATSPDRYTGELFF
DNA: TGTGCCACCAGTCCCGACAGATACACCGGGGAGCTGTTTTTT

size: NA
J: TRBJ1-5
D: TRBD1
V: TRBV9
CDR3: CASSVSTGGWQPQHF
DNA: TGTGCCAGCAGCGTCTCGACAGGGGGCTGGCAGCCCCAGCATTTT

size: NA
J: TRBJ1-6
D: TRBD1
V: TRBV5-1
CDR3: CASSLRPTGQSSYNSPLHF
DNA: TGCGCCAGCAGCTTGAGGCCTACGGGACAGAGCTCCTATAATTCACCCCTCCACTTT

size: once
J: TRBJ2-1
D: TRBD1
V: TRBV7-2
CDR3: CASKTGWDNEQFF
DNA: TGTGCCAGCAAGACAGGGTGGGACAATGAGCAGTTCTTC

size: once
J: TRBJ1-5
D: NA
V: TRBV19
CDR3: CASSIWRTLTSPQHF
DNA: TGTGCCAGTAGTATTTGGAGGACGTTAACGTCGCCCCAGCATTTT

size: NA
J: TRBJ2-1
D: NA
V: TRBV12-5
CDR3: CASALGGAYNEQFF
DNA: TGTGCTAGTGCCCTAGGGGGTGCGTACAATGAGCAGTTCTTC

size: NA
J: TRBJ1-1
D: NA
V: TRBV3-1/TRBV3-2
CDR3: CASSQRTGRATEAFF
DNA: TGTGCCAGCAGCCAACGAACAGGGCGGGCCACTGAAGCTTTCTTT

size: NA
J: TRBJ1-1
D: TRBD1
V: TRBV5-1
CDR3: CASSLVRQGGLGNTEAFF
DNA: TGCGCCAGCAGCTTGGTCCGACAGGGGGGTTTAGGGAACACTGAAGCTTTCTTT

size: NA
J: TRBJ1-1
D: NA
V: TRBV9
CDR3: CASSPFGYPVATEAFF
DNA: TGTGCCAGCAGCCCTTTCGGGTACCCAGTGGCCACTGAAGCTTTCTTT

size: NA
J: TRBJ1-6
D: NA
V: TRBV18
CDR3: CASSPSQGAYSPLHF
DNA: TGTGCCAGCTCACCGAGTCAAGGGGCGTACTCACCCCTCCACTTT

size: NA
J: TRBJ2-1
D: NA
V: TRBV11-2
CDR3: CASSPGTNNEQFF
DNA: TGTGCCAGCAGCCCAGGGACAAATAATGAGCAGTTCTTC

size: NA
J: TRBJ2-3
D: NA
V: TRBV4-1
CDR3: CASSQDGKLLRGTQYF
DNA: TGCGCCAGCAGCCAAGACGGGAAGTTGTTGCGGGGTACGCAGTATTTT

size: few
J: TRBJ1-2
D: NA
V: TRBV9
CDR3: CASSPLVSPPSYGYTF
DNA: TGTGCCAGCAGCCCCCTAGTTAGTCCCCCTTCCTATGGCTACACCTTC

size: NA
J: TRBJ2-1
D: NA
V: TRBV3-1/TRBV3-2
CDR3: CASSPDNYNEQFF
DNA: TGTGCCAGCAGCCCGGACAACTACAATGAGCAGTTCTTC

size: NA
J: TRBJ2-6
D: NA
V: TRBV19
CDR3: CASSQARTNSQSRVNVLTF
DNA: TGTGCCAGTAGTCAAGCACGGACAAATTCACAAAGTCGGGTCAACGTCCTGACTTTC

size: NA
J: TRBJ1-2
D: NA
V: TRBV19
CDR3: CASSTTGGRNFGYTF
DNA: TGTGCCAGTAGTACGACGGGGGGCCGGAATTTTGGCTACACCTTC

size: NA
J: TRBJ2-2
D: NA
V: TRBV6-5
CDR3: CASREQRGSTGELFF
DNA: TGTGCCAGCAGGGAGCAAAGGGGAAGCACCGGGGAGCTGTTTTTT

size: NA
J: TRBJ2-1
D: TRBD2
V: TRBV19
CDR3: CASSIVLAGGYNEQFF
DNA: TGTGCCAGTAGTATAGTATTAGCGGGAGGGTACAATGAGCAGTTCTTC

size: few
J: TRBJ1-2
D: TRBD1
V: TRBV30
CDR3: CAGDSESGYTF
DNA: TGTGCCGGGGACAGCGAGTCAGGCTACACCTTC

size: NA
J: TRBJ2-3
D: NA
V: TRBV5-1
CDR3: CASSYWEISTDTQYF
DNA: TGCGCCAGCAGCTATTGGGAGATTTCAACAGATACGCAGTATTTT

size: NA
J: TRBJ2-3
D: TRBD2
V: TRBV7-9
CDR3: CASSLGRARGSTDTQYF
DNA: TGTGCCAGCAGCTTAGGGAGGGCGCGGGGGAGCACAGATACGCAGTATTTT

size: NA
J: TRBJ1-6
D: NA
V: TRBV6-5
CDR3: CASRDKSSYNSPLHF
DNA: TGTGCCAGCAGGGACAAGAGCTCCTATAATTCACCCCTCCACTTT

size: NA
J: TRBJ2-7
D: TRBD2
V: TRBV9
CDR3: CASSVDAGGPYEQYF
DNA: TGTGCCAGCAGCGTAGACGCGGGAGGGCCCTACGAGCAGTACTTC

size: NA
J: TRBJ2-5
D: NA
V: TRBV5-6
CDR3: CASSLGLGETQYF
DNA: TGTGCCAGCAGCTTGGGCCTAGGAGAGACCCAGTACTTC

size: NA
J: TRBJ1-2
D: TRBD1
V: TRBV18
CDR3: CASSPTDRNYGYTF
DNA: TGTGCCAGCTCACCAACGGACAGGAACTATGGCTACACCTTC

size: NA
J: TRBJ1-3
D: NA
V: TRBV12-3/TRBV12-4
CDR3: CASSFEEGNTIYF
DNA: TGTGCCAGCAGTTTCGAAGAGGGAAACACCATATATTTT

size: NA
J: TRBJ2-1
D: NA
V: TRBV7-8
CDR3: CASSVRRTEQFF
DNA: TGTGCCAGCAGCGTGAGGCGAACTGAGCAGTTCTTC

size: NA
J: TRBJ1-1
D: NA
V: TRBV5-1
CDR3: CASSLGQTMNTEAFF
DNA: TGCGCCAGCAGCTTGGGACAGACCATGAACACTGAAGCTTTCTTT